This T cell receptor beta chain originates from a study of T cell responses to AZD1222 COVID-19 vaccine. With 6 bases removed from V and 4 bases from J, the gap between germline ends came to 13 bases. This CDR3 is built from 14 residues. Germline values: CDR1 MNHNY, CDR2 SVGAGI (reference sequence). The method was immunoSEQ multiplex PCR; TCRdb's version includes in-frame clones alone and lacks a portion of them. Here the sample spans over 100,000 clones, under 95% being singletons. The sample was peripheral blood, taken 28 days after the second AZD1222 dose. This clonotype was obtained from an adult who received the AZD1222 COVID-19 vaccine. The rearrangement links TRBV6-6 to TRBJ1-5; D ambiguous. In DNA form, the CDR3 reads TGTGCCAGCAGGTTCGGGTCCCGTAATCAGCCCCAGCATTTT. This gives the protein CASRFGSRNQPQHF.